This TCR beta chain emerged from a study of cytomegalovirus exposure and HLA in healthy donors. Whole-study results and caveats: In an earlier analysis, most TCR beta V segments were productive about 87% or about 30% of the time. Through in vitro validation, a few CMV-associated chains were shown to be specific for CMV antigens. It was only CMV serostatus that was available as immune exposure information.

The PCR employed 60 Vbeta primers together with 13 Jbeta primers. Using immunoSEQ multiplex PCR, the repertoire was profiled, and TCRdb retains in-frame clones only, with some absent. Here the sample spans some 120,000 clones, 81% being singletons. About this clone: Its specificity is unknown.

The germline CDR1 and CDR2 sequences are LNHNV and YYDKDF (reference sequence). The CDR3 covers 19 residues. The trim removed 5 bases at V and 7 bases at J, leaving 19 bases unmatched. The sequence came from a man between 18 and 29 years old in good health and CMV-seropositive. The sequenced sample consisted of PBMCs. This chain connects TRBV15 to TRBJ2-1; 11 bases map to TRBD2. CDR3 in amino acids: CATSGRGDISGRVWNEQFF. The CDR3 nucleotides are TGTGCCACCAGCGGGCGCGGCGACATTAGCGGGAGGGTCTGGAATGAGCAGTTCTTC.